These T cell receptor beta chains were read from a single sample in a study of blood T cell repertoires in COVID-19. Profiled with immunoSEQ multiplex PCR; TCRdb holds only in-frame clones, not every one. The table records more than 75,000 clones, roughly 82% of them present only once. Sequencing input: peripheral blood. These TCRs come from a human donor in a cohort sampled during active COVID-19. CDR3s include the opening cysteine and the closing phenylalanine or tryptophan. D genes are given only for firm matches. Rows may omit the clone size; those that give it use once, few, many or a size class.

abundance: NA
j_gene: TRBJ1-4
v_gene: TRBV7-9
d_gene: NA
CDR3nt: TGTGCCAGCAGTTCGGACGGGGGTAATGAAAAACTGTTTTTT
CDR3aa: CASSSDGGNEKLFF

abundance: NA
j_gene: TRBJ2-7
v_gene: TRBV7-9
d_gene: NA
CDR3nt: TGTGCCAGCAGCCCCGCCTACGAGCAGTACTTC
CDR3aa: CASSPAYEQYF

abundance: few
j_gene: TRBJ2-7
v_gene: TRBV5-1
d_gene: TRBD2
CDR3nt: TGCGCCAGCAGCCCGGGTGGGACTAGCGGGATTTACGAGCAGTACTTC
CDR3aa: CASSPGGTSGIYEQYF

abundance: once
j_gene: TRBJ1-2
v_gene: TRBV28
d_gene: TRBD1
CDR3nt: TGTGCCAGCAGTTTGGAGGACAGGGGTAACTATGGCTACACCTTC
CDR3aa: CASSLEDRGNYGYTF

abundance: few
j_gene: TRBJ1-2
v_gene: TRBV7-9
d_gene: NA
CDR3nt: TGTGCCAGCAGCTTAGGGGCGAACTATGGCTACACCTTC
CDR3aa: CASSLGANYGYTF

abundance: NA
j_gene: TRBJ2-7
v_gene: TRBV19
d_gene: TRBD1
CDR3nt: TGTGCCAGTAGTATTTCCGACAGGGGCCTTCCCTACGAGCAGTACTTC
CDR3aa: CASSISDRGLPYEQYF

abundance: NA
j_gene: TRBJ1-5
v_gene: TRBV5-6
d_gene: NA
CDR3nt: TGTGCCAGCAGCCTAATGGCATCGGGACAACAGCCCCAGCATTTT
CDR3aa: CASSLMASGQQPQHF

abundance: NA
j_gene: TRBJ2-2
v_gene: TRBV5-6
d_gene: TRBD1
CDR3nt: TGTGCCAGCAGCTGGGACAGGGGGGCCGGGGAGCTGTTTTTT
CDR3aa: CASSWDRGAGELFF

abundance: NA
j_gene: TRBJ1-5
v_gene: TRBV6-6
d_gene: NA
CDR3nt: TGTGCCAGCAGAAACCCCCCTCGGGCAGGGCATCAGCCCCAGCATTTT
CDR3aa: CASRNPPRAGHQPQHF

abundance: NA
j_gene: TRBJ2-3
v_gene: TRBV29-1
d_gene: TRBD1
CDR3nt: TGCAGCGTATCTACCGGGACAGCTTACACAGATACGCAGTATTTT
CDR3aa: CSVSTGTAYTDTQYF

abundance: NA
j_gene: TRBJ1-3
v_gene: TRBV6-5
d_gene: NA
CDR3nt: TGTGCCAGCAGACTCACAGGGTCTGGAAACACCATATATTTT
CDR3aa: CASRLTGSGNTIYF

abundance: NA
j_gene: TRBJ2-6
v_gene: TRBV7-6
d_gene: NA
CDR3nt: TGTGCCAGCAGCGAAGCCCGACTAGCTGGGGCCAACGTCCTGACTTTC
CDR3aa: CASSEARLAGANVLTF

abundance: few
j_gene: TRBJ2-1
v_gene: TRBV12-3/TRBV12-4
d_gene: NA
CDR3nt: TGTGCCAGCAGCCCTAGCCGTTTGCGGCAGTTCTTC
CDR3aa: CASSPSRLRQFF

abundance: NA
j_gene: TRBJ1-3
v_gene: TRBV3-1/TRBV3-2
d_gene: NA
CDR3nt: TGTGCCAGCAGCCCAGGGTCGGCAGGAAACACCATATATTTT
CDR3aa: CASSPGSAGNTIYF

abundance: NA
j_gene: TRBJ1-3
v_gene: TRBV6-5
d_gene: NA
CDR3nt: TGTGCCAGCAGTTACAGAGGGTTGGGAGGAAACACCATATATTTT
CDR3aa: CASSYRGLGGNTIYF

abundance: NA
j_gene: TRBJ2-7
v_gene: TRBV2
d_gene: TRBD1
CDR3nt: TGTGCCAGCAGTGAAGCGAGCCAGGGGGCTTACGAGCAGTACTTC
CDR3aa: CASSEASQGAYEQYF

abundance: NA
j_gene: TRBJ1-2
v_gene: TRBV3-1/TRBV3-2
d_gene: NA
CDR3nt: TGTGCCAGCAGCCAAACGACGGCGGGTATAAGAGGCTACACCTTC
CDR3aa: CASSQTTAGIRGYTF

abundance: once
j_gene: TRBJ2-7
v_gene: TRBV5-1
d_gene: TRBD1
CDR3nt: TGCGCCAGCAGCCGGACTGGGACAGACTCCTACGAGCAGTACTTC
CDR3aa: CASSRTGTDSYEQYF

abundance: NA
j_gene: TRBJ1-4
v_gene: TRBV5-6
d_gene: NA
CDR3nt: TGTGCCAGCAGCCCCCGGGGGACAACTAATGAAAAACTGTTTTTT
CDR3aa: CASSPRGTTNEKLFF

abundance: once
j_gene: TRBJ1-1
v_gene: TRBV9
d_gene: NA
CDR3nt: TGTGCCAGCAGCGTAGCCAGGAACACTGAAGCTTTCTTT
CDR3aa: CASSVARNTEAFF

abundance: NA
j_gene: TRBJ1-6
v_gene: TRBV9
d_gene: NA
CDR3nt: TGTGCCAGCAGCAATAGTCCCGGGAATTCACCCCTCCACTTT
CDR3aa: CASSNSPGNSPLHF

abundance: NA
j_gene: TRBJ2-1
v_gene: TRBV5-1
d_gene: TRBD2
CDR3nt: TGCGCCAGCAGCCCCGGGGGGGTCACCTACAATGAGCAGTTCTTC
CDR3aa: CASSPGGVTYNEQFF

abundance: NA
j_gene: TRBJ2-2
v_gene: TRBV30
d_gene: TRBD2
CDR3nt: TGTGCCTGGAGTCCGACCTCACTAGCGGGGGACACCGGGGAGCTGTTTTTT
CDR3aa: CAWSPTSLAGDTGELFF

abundance: NA
j_gene: TRBJ2-5
v_gene: TRBV10-3
d_gene: NA
CDR3nt: TGTGCCATCAGTGAGTCCTCGGGGTCAGAGACCCAGTACTTC
CDR3aa: CAISESSGSETQYF

abundance: few
j_gene: TRBJ2-7
v_gene: TRBV3-1/TRBV3-2
d_gene: TRBD2
CDR3nt: TGTGCCAGCAGCCAGGAACGACTAGCGGGAGGCCTCTACGAGCAGTACTTC
CDR3aa: CASSQERLAGGLYEQYF

abundance: few
j_gene: TRBJ2-7
v_gene: TRBV6-5
d_gene: TRBD2
CDR3nt: TGTGCCAGCAGTTACGGTAGCGGGAGACGCCTTCACGAGCAGTACTTC
CDR3aa: CASSYGSGRRLHEQYF

abundance: NA
j_gene: TRBJ2-1
v_gene: TRBV28
d_gene: TRBD2
CDR3nt: TGTGCCAGCAGTATAGCGGGAGCCCAATACAATGAGCAGTTCTTC
CDR3aa: CASSIAGAQYNEQFF

abundance: NA
j_gene: TRBJ2-5
v_gene: TRBV10-1
d_gene: TRBD1
CDR3nt: TGCGCCAGCAGTCCTAGGACAGGGGGTCAAGAGACCCAGTACTTC
CDR3aa: CASSPRTGGQETQYF

abundance: NA
j_gene: TRBJ2-5
v_gene: TRBV10-1
d_gene: NA
CDR3nt: TGCGCCAGCAGTGAGTCGGGGAGCCAAGAGACCCAGTACTTC
CDR3aa: CASSESGSQETQYF

abundance: NA
j_gene: TRBJ2-3
v_gene: TRBV9
d_gene: TRBD2
CDR3nt: TGTGCCAGCAGCCGGACTAGCGGGGGGGCGACAGATACGCAGTATTTT
CDR3aa: CASSRTSGGATDTQYF

abundance: NA
j_gene: TRBJ2-5
v_gene: TRBV10-2
d_gene: NA
CDR3nt: TGCGCCACCTCCTTAGGGGGTCGGGAGACCCAGTACTTC
CDR3aa: CATSLGGRETQYF

abundance: few
j_gene: TRBJ2-1
v_gene: TRBV3-1/TRBV3-2
d_gene: NA
CDR3nt: TGTGCCAGCAGCCGCTGGGGGGAAGGGTCCTACAATGAGCAGTTCTTC
CDR3aa: CASSRWGEGSYNEQFF

abundance: NA
j_gene: TRBJ2-7
v_gene: TRBV15
d_gene: NA
CDR3nt: TGTGCCACCAGCAGAGTTGCAGGGGAGCAGTACTTC
CDR3aa: CATSRVAGEQYF

abundance: NA
j_gene: TRBJ2-4
v_gene: TRBV12-3/TRBV12-4
d_gene: TRBD2
CDR3nt: TGTGCCAGCAGCCCGGGGGGAAACATTCAGTACTTC
CDR3aa: CASSPGGNIQYF

abundance: NA
j_gene: TRBJ2-5
v_gene: TRBV5-4
d_gene: TRBD1
CDR3nt: TGTGCCAGCACTCAACAGGGGAAGGAAGAGACCCAGTACTTC
CDR3aa: CASTQQGKEETQYF

abundance: NA
j_gene: TRBJ2-2
v_gene: TRBV5-1
d_gene: TRBD2
CDR3nt: TGCGCCAGCAGCTTGGGAGCTAGCGGGGGGAACACCGGGGAGCTGTTTTTT
CDR3aa: CASSLGASGGNTGELFF

abundance: NA
j_gene: TRBJ1-5
v_gene: TRBV4-1
d_gene: TRBD1
CDR3nt: TGCGCCAGCAGCCAAGATGGGGGCAGGGGGGATAGCAATCAGCCCCAGCATTTT
CDR3aa: CASSQDGGRGDSNQPQHF

abundance: NA
j_gene: TRBJ2-1
v_gene: TRBV7-6
d_gene: TRBD1
CDR3nt: TGTGCCAGCAGCTTGAGGGGGCAATGGAACAATGAGCAGTTCTTC
CDR3aa: CASSLRGQWNNEQFF

abundance: NA
j_gene: TRBJ2-2
v_gene: TRBV10-1
d_gene: TRBD2
CDR3nt: TGCGCCAGCAGGAGTGCTAGCGGTGACACCGGGGAGCTGTTTTTT
CDR3aa: CASRSASGDTGELFF

abundance: few
j_gene: TRBJ1-4
v_gene: TRBV5-4
d_gene: NA
CDR3nt: TGTGCCAGCAGGGGAGAATCTATAAATGAAAAACTGTTTTTT
CDR3aa: CASRGESINEKLFF

abundance: few
j_gene: TRBJ2-2
v_gene: TRBV6-5
d_gene: TRBD2
CDR3nt: TGTGCCAGCAGTTCGACTAGCAGCACCGGGGAGCTGTTTTTT
CDR3aa: CASSSTSSTGELFF

abundance: few
j_gene: TRBJ2-7
v_gene: TRBV7-2
d_gene: NA
CDR3nt: TGTGCCAGCAGCTCGTCAGGGGACCCTAGGGCCTACGAGCAGTACTTC
CDR3aa: CASSSSGDPRAYEQYF

abundance: once
j_gene: TRBJ1-1
v_gene: TRBV6-6
d_gene: TRBD1
CDR3nt: TGTGCCAGCAGTTACCCCGGACAGGGCGAAGCTTTCTTT
CDR3aa: CASSYPGQGEAFF

abundance: NA
j_gene: TRBJ1-2
v_gene: TRBV5-4
d_gene: NA
CDR3nt: TGTGCCAGCAGCTCGAGGACAGAGGGTGGCTACACCTTC
CDR3aa: CASSSRTEGGYTF

abundance: NA
j_gene: TRBJ2-1
v_gene: TRBV5-1
d_gene: TRBD2
CDR3nt: TGCGCCAGCAGCTTGGTACGGGAGGGGTACAATGAGCAGTTCTTC
CDR3aa: CASSLVREGYNEQFF

abundance: NA
j_gene: TRBJ2-5
v_gene: TRBV2
d_gene: NA
CDR3nt: TGTGCCAGCAATAGGGAGATCAAAGAGACCCAGTACTTC
CDR3aa: CASNREIKETQYF